This entry lists 21 T cell receptor beta chains sequenced from one sample in a study of PD-1 blockade in classical Hodgkin lymphoma. Sequenced by immunoSEQ multiplex PCR; TCRdb stores in-frame clones only, minus some. This sample has around 37,000 clones, with around nine tenths found just once. Time point defined: cycle 4 day 1 (C4D1), after around six weeks of nivolumab. After autologous stem cell transplantation all patients relapsed, and prior brentuximab vedotin exposure differed between cohorts. It was by magnetic negative selection that CD4+ T cells were purified from thawed PBMCs. The material was CD4+ T cells from blood, obtained before the fourth cycle of nivolumab. These receptors originate from a human donor with classical Hodgkin lymphoma.

The rearrangement uses TRBV7-7 and TRBJ2-5; 7 nucleotides match TRBD1. Germline lookup yields CDR1 SSHAT and CDR2 FNYEAQ (reference sequence). The trim removed 3 bases at V and 1 base at J, leaving 2 bases unmatched. CDR3 size: 14 residues. DNA for the CDR3: TGTGCCAGCAGCTTTGCAGGGGGCCAAGAGACCCAGTACTTC. Translated, it gives CASSFAGGQETQYF.

This chain uses TRBV19 with TRBJ1-1; TRBD1 agrees at 9 bases. CDR1 is LNHDA, CDR2 SQIVND, per germline (reference sequence). The CDR3 has 15 amino acids. The ends lost 5 bases at V and 4 bases at J; junction bases unmatched: 8. The CDR3 DNA reads as TGTGCCAGTAGTCTCCGACAGGGGGGGTCCACTGAAGCTTTCTTT. Its translation: CASSLRQGGSTEAFF.

V is TRBV28 and J is TRBJ2-3; D might be TRBD2 (6 bases). The V and J ends lost 5 bases and 1 base respectively, with 22 bases between them. CDR1 is MDHEN, CDR2 SYDVKM, per germline. The CDR3 has 18 residues. CDR3 sequence: CASSKWRVRENRTDTQYF. CDR3 coding DNA: TGTGCCAGCAGTAAATGGAGGGTTAGGGAGAACCGCACAGATACGCAGTATTTT.

This clone occurred a few times. V and J are TRBV6-4 and TRBJ2-3; D may correspond to TRBD1 or TRBD2 (6 bases each). There are 14 residues in the CDR3. Between the trimmed V and J ends, which lost 6 bases and 1 base, there was a span of 11 bases. Looked up from germline, CDR1 is MRHNA and CDR2 is SNTAGT. The CDR3 DNA reads TGTGCCAGCAGCCTGGAGGGGGGCACAGATACGCAGTATTTT. This encodes CASSLEGGTDTQYF.

J is TRBJ2-4 and V is TRBV4-1, with D perhaps matching TRBD1 or TRBD2 (5 bases each). Germline assignment: CDR1 MGHRA and CDR2 YSYEKL. V was pared by 2 bases and J by 10 bases, with 27 bases between. The CDR3 extends over 18 amino acids. CDR3 in DNA: TGCGCCAGCAGCCAACCGGAAGCCTCCCCGGGGCTAGAGGCGATTCAGTACTTC. Translation: CASSQPEASPGLEAIQYF.

CDR3: CASSFAGPTSSYNEQFF. As DNA, the CDR3 is TGTGCCAGCAGCTTCGCGGGGCCGACAAGCTCCTACAATGAGCAGTTCTTC. This sequence joins TRBV11-3 and TRBJ2-1, with a tentative D call TRBD2 (6 bases). The V and J ends lost 3 bases and 0 bases respectively, with 15 bases between them. The CDR3 has 17 residues. The germline V gene has CDR1 SGHNT and CDR2 YENEEA.

The CDR3 sequence is CASSPVGGQGGPSNQPQHF. Written as DNA, the CDR3 is TGTGCCAGCAGCCCCGTCGGGGGGCAGGGCGGCCCTAGCAATCAGCCCCAGCATTTT. The genes are TRBV7-2 and TRBJ1-5; D is perhaps TRBD1 (6 bases). The germline V gene has CDR1 SGHTA and CDR2 FQGNSA. The CDR3 spans 19 residues. V lost 5 bases to trimming and J lost 0 bases, with 23 bases between them.

The genes are TRBV10-3 and TRBJ2-1; 9 nucleotides align to TRBD2. With V trimmed by 3 bases and J by 4 bases, 4 bases remained unmatched. The CDR3 length is 15 residues. Germline V gives CDR1 ENHRY, CDR2 SYGVKD. CDR3 sequence: CAISDWTSEYNEQFF. The CDR3 coding sequence is TGTGCCATCAGTGACTGGACTAGCGAGTACAATGAGCAGTTCTTC.

The sample holds one count of this clone. The CDR3, as DNA: TGTGCCAGCAGTGAAGCGACAGCTGAAGCTTTCTTT. Residues: CASSEATAEAFF. The rearrangement links TRBV2 to TRBJ1-1, with a tentative D call TRBD1 (5 bases). The germline V gene has CDR1 SNHLY and CDR2 FYNNEI. CDR3 length equals 12 residues. Trimming took off 0 bases at V and 6 bases at J, with 5 bases between the two ends.

Only a few counts were recorded for this clone. The J gene is TRBJ1-2, the V gene TRBV19; D perhaps matches TRBD1 (5 bases). Between the trimmed V and J ends, which lost 2 bases and 2 bases, there was a span of 6 bases. The germline V gene has CDR1 LNHDA and CDR2 SQIVND (reference sequence). The CDR3 consists of 13 residues. The CDR3 bases are TGTGCCAGTAGTATAAGACAGAACTATGGCTACACCTTC. Encoded protein: CASSIRQNYGYTF.

V is TRBV19 and J is TRBJ2-1, with D hard to call. The CDR3 is 13 residues long. Trimming removed 8 bases at V and 0 bases at J, with 8 bases between. The germline CDR1 and CDR2 sequences are LNHDA and SQIVND (reference sequence). CDR3 sequence (DNA): TGTGCCAGTCTAGGTAGCTCCTACAATGAGCAGTTCTTC. Its translation: CASLGSSYNEQFF.

The gene calls are TRBV2 and TRBJ1-3; D is possibly TRBD1 (5 bases). Germline assignment: CDR1 SNHLY and CDR2 FYNNEI. Trimming shortened V by 4 bases and J by 4 bases, and 14 bases separated the two germline ends. The CDR3 is made up of 15 amino acids. The CDR3 is CASSASGTPGNTIYF. For the CDR3, the DNA is TGTGCCAGCAGTGCGTCCGGGACCCCAGGAAACACCATATATTTT.

The sample holds one count of this clone. The chain uses TRBV14 and TRBJ2-7; D tentatively reads TRBD1 or TRBD2 (6 bases each). In germline, CDR1 is SGHDN, CDR2 FVKESK. V lost 5 bases to trimming and J lost 6 bases, with 17 bases between them. This CDR3 is 14 amino acids long. This chain's CDR3 is CASSALAGGGEQYF. CDR3 coding DNA: TGTGCCAGCAGCGCACTAGCAGGAGGGGGCGAGCAGTACTTC.

The chain is built from TRBV6-6 and TRBJ2-2; tentative D call: TRBD1 (5 bases). The CDR3 is 15 residues long. V lost 6 bases and J 2 bases, leaving 13 bases between the germline ends. CDR1 is MNHNY and CDR2 is SVGAGI in the germline V gene (reference sequence). The CDR3 is CASRGRVLNTGELFF. Written as DNA, the CDR3 is TGTGCCAGCAGAGGCAGGGTACTTAACACCGGGGAGCTGTTTTTT.

The chain uses TRBV6-6 and TRBJ2-1; D may correspond to TRBD1 or TRBD2 (5 bases each). The germline V and J ends were trimmed by 6 bases and 9 bases, with 15 bases remaining between them. The length of the CDR3 is 13 residues. Germline V gene lookup returns CDR1 MNHNY and CDR2 SVGAGI (reference sequence). The CDR3 DNA sequence: TGTGCCAGCAGCCTGGGGGAGAGGGGTGAGCAGTTCTTC. Amino acids: CASSLGERGEQFF.

The chain recombines TRBV7-8 with TRBJ2-2; D not resolved. Germline-derived CDR1 and CDR2 are SGHVS and FQNEAQ. This CDR3 contains 15 residues. Trimming stripped 3 bases from V and 1 base from J, with 9 bases between. CDR3 DNA sequence: TGTGCCAGCAGCTTGGTGGACCGGAACACCGGGGAGCTGTTTTTT. Encoded protein: CASSLVDRNTGELFF.

The V and J genes are TRBV12-5 and TRBJ2-3; the D gene is possibly TRBD2 (5 bases). The V and J ends lost 7 bases and 4 bases respectively, with 18 bases between them. CDR1 and CDR2 from the germline V gene are LGHNT and FRNRAP. The CDR3 consists of 15 residues. This CDR3 reads CASEVGSDRADTQYF. CDR3 coding DNA: TGTGCTAGTGAAGTGGGTAGCGATCGTGCAGATACGCAGTATTTT.

The chain joins TRBV5-4 to TRBJ2-2; 14 bases are a match to TRBD2. CDR1 and CDR2 (germline): SGHNT, YYREEE (reference sequence). The CDR3 runs to 18 residues. J gave up 2 bases and V 4 bases, and 7 bases lay outside the gene matches. In nucleotides, the CDR3 is TGTGCCAGCAGCCTGGGACTAGCGGGAGCCCCCAACACCGGGGAGCTGTTTTTT. This codes for CASSLGLAGAPNTGELFF. The full variable domain, rest sourced from reference TRBV5-4 and TRBJ2-2, is ETGVTQSPTHLIKTRGQQVTLRCSSQSGHNTVSWYQQALGQGPQFIFQYYREEENGRGNFPPRFSGLQFPNYSSELNVNALELDDSALYLCASSLGLAGAPNTGELFFGEGSRLTVL.

The genes are TRBV5-1 and TRBJ2-1, with D tentatively TRBD1 (5 bases). This CDR3 is 17 amino acids long. V lost 4 bases and J 0 bases, leaving 17 bases between the germline ends. The germline gives CDR1 SGHRS, CDR2 YFSETQ. The CDR3 DNA is TGCGCCAGCAGCCAAATGCCCCAGGGTTACTCCTACAATGAGCAGTTCTTC. This codes for CASSQMPQGYSYNEQFF.

The J gene is TRBJ2-7, the V gene TRBV7-9, with no clear D. The CDR3 is made up of 15 amino acids. V was shortened by 3 bases and J by 0 bases, with 12 bases between the two germline ends. Germline V gene lookup returns CDR1 SEHNR and CDR2 FQNEAQ (reference sequence). The DNA of the CDR3 is TGTGCCAGCAGCTTTGTTACCGTAAGCTCCTACGAGCAGTACTTC. Protein product: CASSFVTVSSYEQYF.

V and J are TRBV19 and TRBJ1-1; D is perhaps TRBD1 (6 bases). Germline lookup yields CDR1 LNHDA and CDR2 SQIVND (reference sequence). This CDR3 contains 14 residues. V lost 7 bases and J 10 bases, leaving 22 bases between the germline ends. CDR3 nucleotide sequence: TGTGCCAGTACTCGATGGGGGACACCCCGGGGAGCTTTCTTT. Protein sequence: CASTRWGTPRGAFF. Combining the CDR3 with reference TRBV19 and TRBJ1-1 gives the whole variable domain DGGITQSPKYLFRKEGQNVTLSCEQNLNHDAMYWYRQDPGQGLRLIYYSQIVNDFQKGDIAEGYSVSREKKESFPLTVTSAQKNPTAFYLCASTRWGTPRGAFFGQGTRLTVV.